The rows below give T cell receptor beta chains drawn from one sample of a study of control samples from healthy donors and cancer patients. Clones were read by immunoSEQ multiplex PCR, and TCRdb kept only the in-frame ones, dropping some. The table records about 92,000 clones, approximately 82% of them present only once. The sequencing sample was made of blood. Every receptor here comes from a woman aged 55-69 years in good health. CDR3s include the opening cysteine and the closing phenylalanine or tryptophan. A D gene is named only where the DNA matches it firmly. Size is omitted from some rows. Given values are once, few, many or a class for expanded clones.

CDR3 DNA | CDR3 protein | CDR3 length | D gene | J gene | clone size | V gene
TGCGCCAGCAGTCGACTAGCCTCCTCTATGGATACGCAGTATTTT | CASSRLASSMDTQYF | 15 | TRBD2 | TRBJ2-3 | . | TRBV10-1
TGTGCCAGCAGCTTGGTCCACGTCCCCTACGAGCAGTACTTC | CASSLVHVPYEQYF | 14 | . | TRBJ2-7 | . | TRBV5-6
TGCGCCAGCAGCCCGGACAGACACACAGATACGCAGTATTTT | CASSPDRHTDTQYF | 14 | . | TRBJ2-3 | . | TRBV23-1
TGTGCCAGCAGTTCTTGGGGGTCCAAAAACATTCAGTACTTC | CASSSWGSKNIQYF | 14 | . | TRBJ2-4 | . | TRBV6-5
TGTGCCAGCAGTTACCACAGGGTCTACACCTTC | CASSYHRVYTF | 11 | . | TRBJ1-2 | . | TRBV6-2/TRBV6-3
TGTGCCAGCAGCCCAAGGGGGCCGGAGACCCAGTACTTC | CASSPRGPETQYF | 13 | TRBD1 | TRBJ2-5 | many | TRBV7-9
TGTGCCAGCAGCTACGGACAGGGTTCGGGAAACACCATATATTTT | CASSYGQGSGNTIYF | 15 | TRBD1 | TRBJ1-3 | . | TRBV7-9
TGTGCCAGTAAGGTGGGCAATGAGGCGTCTGGAAACACCATATATTTT | CASKVGNEASGNTIYF | 16 | . | TRBJ1-3 | . | TRBV19
TGTGCCAGCAGCTTAGATAACCCCTCCTACAATGAGCAGTTCTTC | CASSLDNPSYNEQFF | 15 | . | TRBJ2-1 | . | TRBV11-2
TGTGCCAGCAGTGAACAGGGAACGGGCTACGAGCAGTACTTC | CASSEQGTGYEQYF | 14 | . | TRBJ2-7 | few | TRBV6-1
TGTGCCAGCAGTTCAGGACAGGCTAATGAAAAACTGTTTTTT | CASSSGQANEKLFF | 14 | TRBD1 | TRBJ1-4 | . | TRBV6-5
TGTGCCAGCAGCTTGAATGAAGGGCAAACAAATCAGCCCCAGCATTTT | CASSLNEGQTNQPQHF | 16 | . | TRBJ1-5 | . | TRBV5-6
TGTGCCATCAGGGCAGCGGGGGGGCGAGAGACCCAGTACTTC | CAIRAAGGRETQYF | 14 | TRBD2 | TRBJ2-5 | . | TRBV10-3
TGTGCCAGCAGCCAAGGCAGAGGGAGGGCCACTGAGCAGTTCTTC | CASSQGRGRATEQFF | 15 | TRBD2 | TRBJ2-1 | . | TRBV3-1/TRBV3-2
TGTGCCAGCAGCCAAGATACGGGAGGGGCCTACAATGAGCAGTTCTTC | CASSQDTGGAYNEQFF | 16 | TRBD2 | TRBJ2-1 | . | TRBV4-2
TGTGCCAGCAGCCCCCCCCCAAGAGGTGGCTACACCTTC | CASSPPPRGGYTF | 13 | . | TRBJ1-2 | . | TRBV7-4
TGTGCCAGCAGCTCTAGAGGAGCGGGAGCCCCCAGCGATGAGCAGTTCTTC | CASSSRGAGAPSDEQFF | 17 | TRBD2 | TRBJ2-1 | . | TRBV11-2
TGTGCCAGCAGCTTAGGGCGGGGGGGTCAAGAGACCCAGTACTTC | CASSLGRGGQETQYF | 15 | TRBD2 | TRBJ2-5 | . | TRBV7-2
TGTGCCAGCAGTTTGGACAGGCTGAACTATGGCTACACCTTC | CASSLDRLNYGYTF | 14 | TRBD1 | TRBJ1-2 | . | TRBV6-5
TGTGCCAGCAGTTACTCGATGGCGGGTAATCAGCCCCAGCATTTT | CASSYSMAGNQPQHF | 15 | . | TRBJ1-5 | . | TRBV6-5
TGTGCCAGCAGTCTTGGGACAGATGCAGATACGCAGTATTTT | CASSLGTDADTQYF | 14 | TRBD1 | TRBJ2-3 | . | TRBV27
TGTGCTACTCGGTCAGCCTGGGGGCCCCAGCATTTT | CATRSAWGPQHF | 12 | . | TRBJ1-5 | . | TRBV19
TGTGCCAGCAGTTACTCGTCTCGTAGGGGCACTGAAGCTTTCTTT | CASSYSSRRGTEAFF | 15 | . | TRBJ1-1 | . | TRBV6-6
TGCGCCAGCAGCCGGGACAGCTATTTAGAGACCCAGTACTTC | CASSRDSYLETQYF | 14 | TRBD1 | TRBJ2-5 | . | TRBV5-1
TGTGCCAGCAGCCATACGACAAAGGGGAGGGGCGGCACCGGGGAGCTGTTTTTT | CASSHTTKGRGGTGELFF | 18 | TRBD2 | TRBJ2-2 | . | TRBV4-2
TGTGCCAGCAGCTTAGTTGGGGTGCAAGAGACCCAGTACTTC | CASSLVGVQETQYF | 14 | . | TRBJ2-5 | few | TRBV7-9
TGTGCCAGCACAGGGGAAGATGGCTACACCTTC | CASTGEDGYTF | 11 | . | TRBJ1-2 | . | TRBV28
TGTGCCAGCAGTTACTCTACAGGGCAGCCCCAGCATTTT | CASSYSTGQPQHF | 13 | . | TRBJ1-5 | once | TRBV6-6
TGTGCCAGCAGCCGGCTAGCGGAACACTCCTACGAGCAGTACTTC | CASSRLAEHSYEQYF | 15 | TRBD2 | TRBJ2-7 | . | TRBV28
TGTGCCAGCAGTGAAGCTGCGGGAAAACTGTTTTTT | CASSEAAGKLFF | 12 | . | TRBJ1-4 | . | TRBV6-1
TGTGCCAGCAGTGGGGCGGGTTCGAACACTGAAGCTTTCTTT | CASSGAGSNTEAFF | 14 | . | TRBJ1-1 | once | TRBV2
TGCGCCAGCAGTCGAACCTACCCGCTTGGCCACAATGAGCAGTTCTTC | CASSRTYPLGHNEQFF | 16 | . | TRBJ2-1 | . | TRBV10-1
TGTGCCAGCAGCCCGACTGGGGGGCCCGGAAACACCATATATTTT | CASSPTGGPGNTIYF | 15 | . | TRBJ1-3 | . | TRBV5-5
TGTGCCAGCAGCTTATTGATAGGGTCCTACGAGCAGTACTTC | CASSLLIGSYEQYF | 14 | . | TRBJ2-7 | . | TRBV7-2
TGTGCCAGCAAAAAGGCCGGGACAGAATTGATAGGGCAGTACTTC | CASKKAGTELIGQYF | 15 | TRBD1 | TRBJ2-7 | few | TRBV6-5
TGCGCCAGAGGAGGGAAGCGATGCAGGGAATTACCCTACGAGCAGTACTTC | CARGGKRCRELPYEQYF | 17 | . | TRBJ2-7 | . | TRBV23-1
TGTGCCAGCAGTGACTGGGGGGCCGGTGAGCAGTTCTTC | CASSDWGAGEQFF | 13 | . | TRBJ2-1 | . | TRBV6-4
TGTGCCAGCTCCAGAGGGGACACACACACAGATACGCAGTATTTT | CASSRGDTHTDTQYF | 15 | . | TRBJ2-3 | . | TRBV28
TGTGCCAGTAGCTCGGACACCCGAGTACCGTATGGCTACACCTTC | CASSSDTRVPYGYTF | 15 | . | TRBJ1-2 | . | TRBV19
TGCAGCGTTGGAGGGGGCGAAAACACCATATATTTT | CSVGGGENTIYF | 12 | TRBD1 | TRBJ1-3 | . | TRBV29-1
TGTGCCAGCAGCGAGCCGTTTCAAGATACGCAGTATTTT | CASSEPFQDTQYF | 13 | . | TRBJ2-3 | . | TRBV6-5
TGTGCCAGCAGCTTAGAGGCGGGAGGGGTCGGCGAGCAGTACTTC | CASSLEAGGVGEQYF | 15 | TRBD2 | TRBJ2-7 | . | TRBV11-3
TGTGCCAGCAGCAAGGGACTAGCGGGAATCTCCTACGAGCAGTACTTC | CASSKGLAGISYEQYF | 16 | TRBD2 | TRBJ2-7 | once | TRBV11-2
TGCGCCAGCAGCCAAGATTCTAGCGGGTCCTACAATGAGCAGTTCTTC | CASSQDSSGSYNEQFF | 16 | TRBD2 | TRBJ2-1 | . | TRBV4-1
TGCGCCAGCAGCGAAGTGGGACTAGCGAGCTACGAGCAGTACTTC | CASSEVGLASYEQYF | 15 | TRBD2 | TRBJ2-7 | . | TRBV4-1
TGTGCCAGCAGCTTAGATCTTAGGCTCGAGACCCAGTACTTC | CASSLDLRLETQYF | 14 | . | TRBJ2-5 | . | TRBV7-2